The entry below gives a single TCR beta chain sequence along with its context. The antigen remains undetermined. The CDR3 end lies 3 residues beyond the end of the read and is filled in from the germline J gene. CDR1 and CDR2 from the germline V gene are DFQATT and SNEGSKA (reference sequence). J gave up 1 base and V 2 bases, and 6 bases lay outside the gene matches. The CDR3 is 17 residues long. Recipients received nonmyeloablative bone marrow transplants from related graft donors, with transient mixed chimerism. This sample was included in a study of Tregs in tolerant kidney transplant recipients. The table came from immunoSEQ multiplex PCR; TCRdb's copy has only in-frame clones and leaves some out. Its table lists 5,300 or so clones. General study results and limits: Changing PCR primers prevented nucleotide comparison between some patients' samples.

Specimen: CD4+ T cells from blood (PBMCs), collected less than 15 months after the transplant. The clonotype originates from a human patient who received a combined kidney and bone marrow transplant. Some T cells may be supplied by the graft donor. The V call is TRBV20-1, the J call TRBJ2-6; TRBD1 matches 9 bases. CDR3 in amino acids: CSARSGTGKSGANVLTF. CDR3 DNA (partial): TGCAGTGCTAGATCCGGGACAGGGAAGTCTGGGGCCAACGTC.